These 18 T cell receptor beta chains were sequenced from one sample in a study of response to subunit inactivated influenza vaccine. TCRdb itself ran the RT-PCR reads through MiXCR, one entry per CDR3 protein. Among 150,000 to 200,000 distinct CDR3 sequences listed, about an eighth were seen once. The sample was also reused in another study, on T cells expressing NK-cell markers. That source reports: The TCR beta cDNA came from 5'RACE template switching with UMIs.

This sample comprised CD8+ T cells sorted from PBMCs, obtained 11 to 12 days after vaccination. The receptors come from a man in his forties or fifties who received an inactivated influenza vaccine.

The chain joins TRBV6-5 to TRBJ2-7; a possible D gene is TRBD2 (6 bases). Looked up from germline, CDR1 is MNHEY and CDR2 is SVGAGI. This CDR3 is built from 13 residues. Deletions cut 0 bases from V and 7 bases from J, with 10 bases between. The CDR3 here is CASSYSSGVEQYF. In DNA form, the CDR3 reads TGTGCCAGCAGTTACTCTTCGGGGGTTGAGCAGTACTTC.

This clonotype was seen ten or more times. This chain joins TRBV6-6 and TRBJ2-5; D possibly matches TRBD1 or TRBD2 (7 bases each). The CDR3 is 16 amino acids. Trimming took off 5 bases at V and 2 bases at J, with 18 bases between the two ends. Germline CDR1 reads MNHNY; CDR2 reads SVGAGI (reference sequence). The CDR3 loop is CASSRLQGRGQETQYF. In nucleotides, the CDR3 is TGTGCCAGCAGTCGCCTACAGGGGAGGGGGCAAGAGACCCAGTACTTC.

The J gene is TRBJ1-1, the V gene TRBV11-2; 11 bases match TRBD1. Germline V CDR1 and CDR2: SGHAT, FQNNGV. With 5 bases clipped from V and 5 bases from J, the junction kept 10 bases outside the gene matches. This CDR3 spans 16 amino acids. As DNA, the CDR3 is TGTGCCAGCAGCCTCGGACAGGGGGCCGGGTGGACTGAAGCTTTCTTT. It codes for CASSLGQGAGWTEAFF.

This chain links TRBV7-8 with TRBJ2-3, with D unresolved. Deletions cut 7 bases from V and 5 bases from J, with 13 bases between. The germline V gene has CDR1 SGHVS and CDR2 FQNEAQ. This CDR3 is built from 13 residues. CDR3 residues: CASIFSSGDTQYF. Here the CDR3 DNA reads TGTGCCAGCATCTTTTCTTCTGGAGATACGCAGTATTTT.

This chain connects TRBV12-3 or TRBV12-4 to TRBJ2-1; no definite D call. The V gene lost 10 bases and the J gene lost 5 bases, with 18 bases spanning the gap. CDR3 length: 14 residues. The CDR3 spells CATSVVGYHNEQFF. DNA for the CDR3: TGTGCCACTAGTGTCGTGGGCTACCACAATGAGCAGTTCTTC.

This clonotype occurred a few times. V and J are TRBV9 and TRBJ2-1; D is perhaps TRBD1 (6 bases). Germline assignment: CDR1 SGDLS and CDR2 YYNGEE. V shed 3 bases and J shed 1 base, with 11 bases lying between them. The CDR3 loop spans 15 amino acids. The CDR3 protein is CASSENRVSYNEQFF. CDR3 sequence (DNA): TGTGCCAGCAGCGAAAACAGGGTATCCTACAATGAGCAGTTCTTC. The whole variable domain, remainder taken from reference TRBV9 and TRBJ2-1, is DSGVTQTPKHLITATGQRVTLRCSPRSGDLSVYWYQQSLDQGLQFLIQYYNGEERAKGNILERFSAQQFPDLHSELNLSSLELGDSALYFCASSENRVSYNEQFFGPGTRLTVL.

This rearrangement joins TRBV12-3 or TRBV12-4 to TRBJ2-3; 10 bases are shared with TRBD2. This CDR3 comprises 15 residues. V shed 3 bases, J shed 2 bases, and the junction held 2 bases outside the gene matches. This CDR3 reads CASSFSGGHTDTQYF. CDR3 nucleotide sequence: TGTGCCAGCAGTTTTAGCGGGGGGCACACAGATACGCAGTATTTT.

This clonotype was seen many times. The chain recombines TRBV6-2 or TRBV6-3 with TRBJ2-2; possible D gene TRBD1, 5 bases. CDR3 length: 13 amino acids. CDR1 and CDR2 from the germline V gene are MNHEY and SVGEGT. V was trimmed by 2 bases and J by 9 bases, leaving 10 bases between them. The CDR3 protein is CASSYVGPRELFF. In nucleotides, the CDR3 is TGTGCCAGCAGTTACGTGGGGCCGAGGGAGCTGTTTTTT.

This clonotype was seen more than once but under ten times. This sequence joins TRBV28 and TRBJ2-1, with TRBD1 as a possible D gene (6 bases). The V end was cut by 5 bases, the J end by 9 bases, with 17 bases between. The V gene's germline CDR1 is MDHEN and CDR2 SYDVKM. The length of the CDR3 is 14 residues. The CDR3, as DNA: TGTGCCAGCAGTGGCCAGGGGCGGTTTAGTGAGCAGTTCTTC. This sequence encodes CASSGQGRFSEQFF.

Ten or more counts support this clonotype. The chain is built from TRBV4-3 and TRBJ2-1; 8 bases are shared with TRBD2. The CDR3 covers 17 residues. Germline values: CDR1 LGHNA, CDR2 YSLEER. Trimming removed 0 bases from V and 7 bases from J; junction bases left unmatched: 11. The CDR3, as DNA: TGCGCCAGCAGCCAAGATGTCCGGGAGGGCCCGGGTAATGAGCAGTTCTTC. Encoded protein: CASSQDVREGPGNEQFF.

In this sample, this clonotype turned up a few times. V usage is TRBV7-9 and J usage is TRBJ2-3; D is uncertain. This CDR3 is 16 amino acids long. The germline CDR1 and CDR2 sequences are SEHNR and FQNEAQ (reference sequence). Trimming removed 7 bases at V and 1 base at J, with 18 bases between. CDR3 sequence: CASTPPATLRTDTQYF. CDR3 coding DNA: TGTGCCAGCACCCCTCCGGCGACCCTCCGCACAGATACGCAGTATTTT.

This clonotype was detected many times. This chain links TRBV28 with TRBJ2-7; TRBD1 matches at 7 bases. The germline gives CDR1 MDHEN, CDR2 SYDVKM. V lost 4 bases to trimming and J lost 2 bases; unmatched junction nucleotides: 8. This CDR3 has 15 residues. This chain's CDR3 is CASSSPRGIAYEQYF. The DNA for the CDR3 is TGTGCCAGCAGTTCACCCAGGGGGATAGCCTACGAGCAGTACTTC.

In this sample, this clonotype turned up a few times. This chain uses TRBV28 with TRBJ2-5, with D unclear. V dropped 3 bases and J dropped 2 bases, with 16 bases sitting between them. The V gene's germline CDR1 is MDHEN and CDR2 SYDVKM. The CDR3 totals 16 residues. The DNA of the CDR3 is TGTGCCAGCAGTTTGTCGTGGTTGGGCATTCAAGAGACCCAGTACTTC. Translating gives CASSLSWLGIQETQYF.

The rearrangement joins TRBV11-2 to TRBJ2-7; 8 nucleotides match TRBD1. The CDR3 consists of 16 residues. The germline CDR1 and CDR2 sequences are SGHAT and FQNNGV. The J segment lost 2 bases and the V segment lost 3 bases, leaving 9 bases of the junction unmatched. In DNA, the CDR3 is TGTGCCAGCAGCTTCCCACGGGACAGGCCAACCTACGAGCAGTACTTC. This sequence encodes CASSFPRDRPTYEQYF.

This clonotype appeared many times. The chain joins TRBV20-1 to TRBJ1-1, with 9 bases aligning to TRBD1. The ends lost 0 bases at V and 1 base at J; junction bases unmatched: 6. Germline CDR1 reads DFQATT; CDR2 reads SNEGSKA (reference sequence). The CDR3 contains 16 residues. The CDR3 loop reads CSARDYRGRRNTEAFF. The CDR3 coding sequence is TGCAGTGCTAGAGATTACAGGGGGCGACGGAACACTGAAGCTTTCTTT.

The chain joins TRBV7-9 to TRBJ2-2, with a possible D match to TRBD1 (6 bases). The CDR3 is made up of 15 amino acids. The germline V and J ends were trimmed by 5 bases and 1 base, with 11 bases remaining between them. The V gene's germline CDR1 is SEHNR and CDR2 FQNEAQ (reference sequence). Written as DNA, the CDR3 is TGTGCCAGCAGCCAGACAGGCCTGAACACCGGGGAGCTGTTTTTT. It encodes CASSQTGLNTGELFF.

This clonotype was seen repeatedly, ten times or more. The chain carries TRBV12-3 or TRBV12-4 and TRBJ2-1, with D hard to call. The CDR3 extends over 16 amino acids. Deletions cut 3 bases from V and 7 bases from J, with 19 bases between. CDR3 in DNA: TGTGCCAGCAGTTTTAGTTTGGCAGAATGGGTTAATGAGCAGTTCTTC. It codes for CASSFSLAEWVNEQFF.

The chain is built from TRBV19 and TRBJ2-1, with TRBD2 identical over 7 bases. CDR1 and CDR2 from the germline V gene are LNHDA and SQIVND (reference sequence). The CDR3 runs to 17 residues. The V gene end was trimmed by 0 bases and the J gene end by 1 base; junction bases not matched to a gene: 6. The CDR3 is CASSIDRASGSYNEQFF. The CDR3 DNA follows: TGTGCCAGTAGTATAGATCGGGCTAGCGGTTCCTACAATGAGCAGTTCTTC.